A selection of T cell receptor beta chains follows, all from one sample in a study of CD8 T cells in Susac syndrome. TCRdb re-derived calls from the immunoSEQ multiplex PCR reads in MiXCR, one entry per CDR3 protein. The table records 150,000 to 200,000 distinct CDR3 sequences, more than 90% of them present only once. What was sequenced was CD4+ T cells from PBMCs. The receptors derive from a human donor with multiple sclerosis. Each CDR3 is given with its conserved first and last residue. Each record gives: V gene, J gene, clone size, D gene, CDR3 protein, CDR3 DNA. D genes are given only for firm matches. Expanded clones are given a class, and other clones once, few, many or no size at all.

>TRBV7-9|TRBJ2-7|.|.
CASSLTGALNYEQYF
TGTGCCAGCAGCTTGACCGGGGCCTTAAATTACGAGCAGTACTTC
>TRBV30|TRBJ1-6|.|.
CAGVGASPLHF
TGTGCCGGAGTAGGGGCCTCACCCCTCCACTTT
>TRBV30|TRBJ1-2|.|.
CAWSVQLTENYGYTF
TGTGCCTGGAGTGTACAGTTGACAGAAAACTATGGCTACACCTTC
>TRBV12-3/TRBV12-4|TRBJ1-4|.|TRBD1
CASSHMPGGATNEKLFF
TGTGCCAGCAGCCACATGCCAGGGGGCGCGACTAATGAAAAACTGTTTTTT
>TRBV12-3/TRBV12-4|TRBJ2-1|.|.
CASSLRGTLGNEQFF
TGTGCCAGCAGTTTACGGGGGACCTTAGGGAATGAGCAGTTCTTC
>TRBV29-1|TRBJ2-1|.|.
CSVGKGHMGEQFF
TGCAGCGTTGGCAAGGGACACATGGGAGAGCAGTTCTTC
>TRBV6-6|TRBJ1-2|.|.
CASKREGYGYTF
TGTGCCAGCAAGAGGGAAGGCTATGGCTACACCTTC
>TRBV20-1|TRBJ2-1|.|.
CSGTRVAGPNEQFF
TGCAGTGGAACAAGGGTCGCGGGCCCTAATGAGCAGTTCTTC
>TRBV15|TRBJ1-5|once|.
CATSRQSGGLFQPQHF
TGTGCCACCAGCAGACAGTCGGGGGGCTTGTTTCAGCCCCAGCATTTT
>TRBV20-1|TRBJ2-3|.|.
CSARRRPDTQYF
TGCAGTGCTAGAAGGAGGCCAGATACGCAGTATTTT
>TRBV9|TRBJ1-2|.|TRBD1
CASSVRQGKGYTF
TGTGCCAGCAGCGTCCGACAGGGGAAGGGCTACACCTTC
>TRBV9|TRBJ2-1|once|TRBD2
CASNPGTMSYNEQFF
TGTGCCAGCAATCCCGGGACTATGTCCTACAATGAGCAGTTCTTC
>TRBV20-1|TRBJ2-5|.|TRBD2
CSAATGTSGVKKETQYF
TGCAGTGCTGCTACCGGGACTAGCGGGGTGAAAAAGGAGACCCAGTACTTC
>TRBV28|TRBJ1-5|once|.
CASSHRQYSNQPQHF
TGTGCCAGCAGTCATCGACAGTATAGCAATCAGCCCCAGCATTTT
>TRBV7-7|TRBJ2-7|.|.
CASSPGPGREQYF
TGTGCCAGCAGTCCTGGACCAGGGCGGGAGCAGTACTTC
>TRBV6-5|TRBJ2-4|.|.
CASSYRLGKNIQYF
TGTGCCAGCAGTTACAGGCTAGGCAAAAACATTCAGTACTTC
>TRBV5-1|TRBJ1-1|once|.
CASSAQQGGFTEAFF
TGCGCCAGCAGCGCCCAACAGGGTGGGTTTACTGAAGCTTTCTTT
>TRBV4-3|TRBJ1-2|.|.
CASSQDSRANYGYTF
TGCGCCAGCAGCCAAGATTCCCGAGCTAACTATGGCTACACCTTC
>TRBV28|TRBJ2-7|.|.
CASKGSLISYEQYF
TGTGCCAGCAAGGGAAGCCTAATCTCCTACGAGCAGTACTTC
>TRBV12-3/TRBV12-4|TRBJ2-7|.|TRBD2
CASSPSGGSPYEQYF
TGTGCCAGCAGCCCGAGCGGGGGGTCCCCCTACGAGCAGTACTTC
>TRBV5-5|TRBJ1-1|.|.
CASSLMGMAMNTEAFF
TGTGCCAGCAGCTTGATGGGGATGGCTATGAACACTGAAGCTTTCTTT
>TRBV20-1|TRBJ2-5|.|.
CSAGAASEGQETQYF
TGCAGTGCTGGGGCGGCTAGCGAGGGGCAAGAGACCCAGTACTTC
>TRBV29-1|TRBJ1-2|.|.
CSVEVFLKTGKYGYTF
TGCAGCGTTGAAGTATTTTTAAAGACAGGAAAATATGGCTACACCTTC
>TRBV29-1|TRBJ1-1|.|.
CSVERPNTEAFF
TGCAGCGTTGAACGGCCAAACACTGAAGCTTTCTTT
>TRBV28|TRBJ2-6|.|TRBD2
CASIESGGSGANVLTF
TGTGCCAGCATTGAGAGCGGGGGTTCTGGGGCCAACGTCCTGACTTTC
>TRBV20-1|TRBJ1-2|.|TRBD1
CSAPNQGDYGYTF
TGCAGTGCACCAAACCAGGGGGACTATGGCTACACCTTC
>TRBV12-3/TRBV12-4|TRBJ2-7|.|.
CASSSTGHYEQYF
TGTGCCAGCAGTTCCACTGGACACTACGAGCAGTACTTC
>TRBV7-2|TRBJ2-7|.|TRBD2
CASSYGALSGRHYEQYF
TGTGCCAGCAGCTATGGGGCCCTTAGCGGGAGACATTACGAGCAGTACTTC
>TRBV7-9|TRBJ1-5|.|.
CASSSSDLGSNQPQHF
TGTGCCAGCAGCTCCTCAGACCTCGGATCTAATCAGCCCCAGCATTTT
>TRBV12-3/TRBV12-4|TRBJ1-2|.|TRBD1
CASSSDRGSYGYTF
TGTGCCAGCAGTTCGGACAGGGGTAGCTATGGCTACACCTTC
>TRBV7-8|TRBJ1-6|.|.
CASSFQQEPWEPLHF
TGTGCCAGCAGCTTCCAACAGGAGCCCTGGGAACCCCTCCACTTT
>TRBV5-1|TRBJ2-7|.|TRBD1
CASSLIETGAYEQYF
TGCGCCAGCAGCTTGATTGAGACAGGGGCCTACGAGCAGTACTTC
>TRBV30|TRBJ1-1|.|.
CAWSTFRLENTEAFF
TGTGCCTGGAGTACCTTTCGACTAGAAAACACTGAAGCTTTCTTT
>TRBV20-1|TRBJ2-3|.|TRBD2
CSASGGADTQYF
TGCAGTGCTAGCGGGGGGGCAGATACGCAGTATTTT
>TRBV9|TRBJ1-6|.|.
CASSVERERSPLHF
TGTGCCAGCAGCGTAGAGAGAGAAAGGTCACCCCTCCACTTT
>TRBV30|TRBJ2-7|.|.
CAWSPGHSFDEQYF
TGTGCCTGGAGTCCGGGACATAGTTTCGACGAGCAGTACTTC
>TRBV7-9|TRBJ1-1|.|TRBD1
CASSSQDRATEAFF
TGTGCCAGCAGCAGCCAGGACAGGGCCACTGAAGCTTTCTTT
>TRBV24-1|TRBJ2-1|once|.
CATSDSPDENEQFF
TGTGCCACCAGTGATTCTCCGGACGAGAATGAGCAGTTCTTC
>TRBV20-1|TRBJ2-6|.|.
CSARGSEGTTFSGANVLTF
TGCAGTGCTAGAGGCTCCGAGGGGACAACCTTCTCTGGGGCCAACGTCCTGACTTTC
>TRBV7-3|TRBJ2-5|.|.
CASSFRGREETQYF
TGTGCCAGCAGCTTCAGGGGCCGGGAAGAGACCCAGTACTTC
>TRBV5-1|TRBJ2-1|.|TRBD2
CASSLDRGDYNEQFF
TGCGCCAGCAGCTTGGACCGGGGGGACTACAATGAGCAGTTCTTC
>TRBV5-1|TRBJ1-5|.|.
CASSLVPGGDSRF
TGCGCCAGCAGCCTCGTCCCCGGCGGGGATTCCCGCTTT
>TRBV20-1|TRBJ2-3|.|TRBD2
CSARERRGAARSTDTQYF
TGCAGTGCTAGAGAACGGCGGGGGGCCGCAAGGTCAACAGATACGCAGTATTTT
>TRBV11-2|TRBJ1-6|.|.
CASSFRRQAEGSPLHF
TGTGCCAGCAGCTTTAGGAGACAAGCGGAGGGGTCACCCCTCCACTTT
>TRBV20-1|TRBJ1-2|.|.
CSAVVDYGYTF
TGCAGTGCCGTTGTGGACTATGGCTACACCTTC
>TRBV3-1|TRBJ1-4|.|TRBD1
CASSQAGQGNEKLFF
TGTGCCAGCAGCCAAGCGGGACAGGGGAATGAAAAACTGTTTTTT
>TRBV30|TRBJ2-4|.|.
CAFREAKNIQYF
TGTGCCTTCAGGGAAGCCAAAAACATTCAGTACTTC
>TRBV29-1|TRBJ2-3|.|.
CSVTRGTDTQYF
TGCAGCGTCACCCGGGGCACAGATACGCAGTATTTT
>TRBV7-3|TRBJ2-1|.|TRBD2
CASTAGLAGGKGEQFF
TGTGCCAGCACCGCGGGACTAGCGGGGGGAAAGGGTGAGCAGTTCTTC
>TRBV18|TRBJ2-7|.|.
CASSPNSGGEQYF
TGTGCCAGCTCACCAAATTCCGGGGGCGAGCAGTACTTC
>TRBV27|TRBJ1-1|.|.
CASSLNRETEAFF
TGTGCCAGCAGTTTAAACAGGGAGACTGAAGCTTTCTTT
>TRBV6-4|TRBJ1-6|.|.
CASSEVVFNSPLHF
TGTGCCAGCAGTGAAGTAGTCTTCAATTCACCCCTCCACTTT
>TRBV5-6|TRBJ1-1|.|.
CASSWRVQGLDTEAFF
TGTGCCAGCAGTTGGCGCGTACAGGGTTTGGACACTGAAGCTTTCTTT
>TRBV20-1|TRBJ1-6|.|.
CSAREWPGAVDSPLHF
TGCAGTGCTAGAGAGTGGCCAGGGGCCGTGGATTCACCCCTCCACTTT
>TRBV2|TRBJ2-7|.|.
CASSGQVGSYEQYF
TGTGCCAGCAGTGGGCAAGTAGGCTCCTACGAGCAGTACTTC
>TRBV30|TRBJ2-3|.|TRBD1
CAWSLGQANTDTQYF
TGTGCCTGGAGTCTTGGACAGGCGAACACAGATACGCAGTATTTT
>TRBV24-1|TRBJ2-7|.|TRBD1
CATSDLRTGGYEQYF
TGTGCCACCAGTGATTTGCGGACAGGGGGCTACGAGCAGTACTTC
>TRBV7-3|TRBJ1-1|.|.
CASSFSGTTEAFF
TGTGCCAGCAGCTTCTCAGGGACCACTGAAGCTTTCTTT
>TRBV19|TRBJ1-2|.|.
CASSGGAYYGYTF
TGTGCCAGTAGCGGTGGGGCTTACTATGGCTACACCTTC